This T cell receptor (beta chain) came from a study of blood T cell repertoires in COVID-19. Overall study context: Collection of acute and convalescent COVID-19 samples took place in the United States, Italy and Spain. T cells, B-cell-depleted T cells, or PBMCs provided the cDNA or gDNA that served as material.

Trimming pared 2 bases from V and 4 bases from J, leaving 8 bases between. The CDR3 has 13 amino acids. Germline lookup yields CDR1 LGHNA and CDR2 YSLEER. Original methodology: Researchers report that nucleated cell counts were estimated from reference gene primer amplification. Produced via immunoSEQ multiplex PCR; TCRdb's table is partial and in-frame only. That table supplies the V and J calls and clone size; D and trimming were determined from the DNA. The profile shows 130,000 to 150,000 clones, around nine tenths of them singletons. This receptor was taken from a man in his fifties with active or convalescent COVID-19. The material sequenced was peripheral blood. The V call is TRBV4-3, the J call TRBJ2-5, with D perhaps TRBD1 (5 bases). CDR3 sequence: CASSQSRAETQYF. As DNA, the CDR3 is TGCGCCAGCAGCCAATCCAGGGCAGAGACCCAGTACTTC.